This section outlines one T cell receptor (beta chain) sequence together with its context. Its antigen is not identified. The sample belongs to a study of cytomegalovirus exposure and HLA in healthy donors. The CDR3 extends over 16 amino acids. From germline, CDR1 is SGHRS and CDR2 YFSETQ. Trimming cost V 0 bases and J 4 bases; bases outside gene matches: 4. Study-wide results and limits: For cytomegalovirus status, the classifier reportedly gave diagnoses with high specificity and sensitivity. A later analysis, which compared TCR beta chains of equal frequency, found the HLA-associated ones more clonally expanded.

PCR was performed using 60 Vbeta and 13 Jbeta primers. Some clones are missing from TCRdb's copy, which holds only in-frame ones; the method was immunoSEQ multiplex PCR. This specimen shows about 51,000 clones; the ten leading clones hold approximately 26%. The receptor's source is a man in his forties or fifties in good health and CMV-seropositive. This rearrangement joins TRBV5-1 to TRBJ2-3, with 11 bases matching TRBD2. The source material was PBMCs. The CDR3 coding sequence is TGCGCCAGCAGCTTGGCCACTAGCGGGAGTGCAGATACGCAGTATTTT. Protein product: CASSLATSGSADTQYF.